This TCR beta chain was retrieved from a study of control samples from healthy donors and cancer patients. Some clones are missing from TCRdb's copy, which holds only in-frame ones; the method was immunoSEQ multiplex PCR. This table has some 410,000 clones, around 90% appearing once. This clone was seen only once. The source of this sequence is a middle-aged man with head and neck cancer. Sequencing was performed on PBMCs.

CDR3 region: CASSSLGLAGAPTDTQYF. Here the CDR3 DNA reads TGTGCCAGCAGTTCCCTAGGACTAGCGGGGGCCCCCACAGATACGCAGTATTTT. The gene calls are TRBV27 and TRBJ2-3; 13 bases are a match to TRBD2. V trimming: 4 bases; J trimming: 2 bases; junction bases outside the gene matches: 9. The germline CDR1 and CDR2 sequences are MNHEY and SMNVEV (reference sequence). The length of the CDR3 is 18 residues.